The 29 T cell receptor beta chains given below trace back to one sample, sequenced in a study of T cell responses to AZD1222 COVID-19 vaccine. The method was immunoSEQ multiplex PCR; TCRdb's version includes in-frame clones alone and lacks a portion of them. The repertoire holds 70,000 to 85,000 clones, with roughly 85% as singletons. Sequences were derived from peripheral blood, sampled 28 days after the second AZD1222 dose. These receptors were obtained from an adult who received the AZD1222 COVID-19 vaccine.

The CDR3 DNA reads TGTGCCAGCAGTCTGACAGGGACTAATGAAAAACTGTTTTTT. Its protein is CASSLTGTNEKLFF. The gene calls are TRBV28 and TRBJ1-4; TRBD1 matches at 7 bases. This CDR3 is 14 amino acids long. Germline V gives CDR1 MDHEN, CDR2 SYDVKM. With V trimmed by 5 bases and J by 2 bases, 2 bases remained unmatched.

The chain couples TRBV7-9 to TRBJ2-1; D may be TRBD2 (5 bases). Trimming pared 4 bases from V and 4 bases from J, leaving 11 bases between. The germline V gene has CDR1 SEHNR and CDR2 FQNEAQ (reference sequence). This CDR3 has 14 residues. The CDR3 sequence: CASSSSGNYNEQFF. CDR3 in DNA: TGTGCCAGCAGCTCGTCCGGGAATTACAATGAGCAGTTCTTC. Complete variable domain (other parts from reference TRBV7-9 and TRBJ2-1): DTGVSQNPRHKITKRGQNVTFRCDPISEHNRLYWYRQTLGQGPEFLTYFQNEAQLEKSRLLSDRFSAERPKGSFSTLEIQRTEQGDSAMYLCASSSSGNYNEQFFGPGTRLTVL.

DNA of the CDR3: TGTGCCAGCAGCTCTAATGCCGGGGAGGGAGAGACCCAGTACTTC. Its translation: CASSSNAGEGETQYF. This chain connects TRBV11-3 to TRBJ2-5; TRBD2 matches at 7 bases. With 4 bases clipped from V and 4 bases from J, the junction kept 9 bases outside the gene matches. Germline CDR1 and CDR2: SGHNT and YENEEA. This CDR3 has 15 amino acids.

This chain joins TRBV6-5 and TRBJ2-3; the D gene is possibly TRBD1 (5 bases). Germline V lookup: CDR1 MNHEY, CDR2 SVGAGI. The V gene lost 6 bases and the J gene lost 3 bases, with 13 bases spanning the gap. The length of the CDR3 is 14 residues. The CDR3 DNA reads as TGTGCCAGCAGCCACACCAGGGTGACAGATACGCAGTATTTT. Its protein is CASSHTRVTDTQYF.

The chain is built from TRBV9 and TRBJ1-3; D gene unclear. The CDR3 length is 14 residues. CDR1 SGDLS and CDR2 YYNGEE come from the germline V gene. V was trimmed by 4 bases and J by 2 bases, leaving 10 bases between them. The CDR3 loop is CASSKGSTGNTIYF. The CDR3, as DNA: TGTGCCAGCAGCAAAGGGTCAACTGGAAACACCATATATTTT.

CDR3 region: CASKLFSGYGYTF. The DNA for the CDR3 is TGTGCCAGCAAGCTTTTCTCGGGCTATGGCTACACCTTC. The chain links TRBV2 to TRBJ1-2; D not resolved. Germline V gene sequence: CDR1 SNHLY, CDR2 FYNNEI. The CDR3 totals 13 residues. V gave up 7 bases and J gave up 4 bases, with 13 bases separating them.

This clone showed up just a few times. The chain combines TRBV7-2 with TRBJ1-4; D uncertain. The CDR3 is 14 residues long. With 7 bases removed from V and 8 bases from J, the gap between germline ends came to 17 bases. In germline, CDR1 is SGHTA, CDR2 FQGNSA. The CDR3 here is CASTEARAVEKLFF. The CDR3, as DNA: TGTGCCAGCACCGAGGCGCGGGCTGTGGAAAAACTGTTTTTT.

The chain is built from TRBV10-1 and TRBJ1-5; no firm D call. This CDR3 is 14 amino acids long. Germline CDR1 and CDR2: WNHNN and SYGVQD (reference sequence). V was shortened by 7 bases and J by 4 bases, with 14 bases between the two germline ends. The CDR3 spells CASTSNLRNQPQHF. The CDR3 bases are TGCGCCAGCACCTCCAACTTGAGGAATCAGCCCCAGCATTTT.

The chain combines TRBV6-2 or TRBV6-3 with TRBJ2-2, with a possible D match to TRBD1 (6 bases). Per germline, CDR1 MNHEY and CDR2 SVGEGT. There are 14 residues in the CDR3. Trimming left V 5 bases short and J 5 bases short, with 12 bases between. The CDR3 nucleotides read TGTGCCAGCAGTACAGGGTTAGAAACCGGGGAGCTGTTTTTT. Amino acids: CASSTGLETGELFF.

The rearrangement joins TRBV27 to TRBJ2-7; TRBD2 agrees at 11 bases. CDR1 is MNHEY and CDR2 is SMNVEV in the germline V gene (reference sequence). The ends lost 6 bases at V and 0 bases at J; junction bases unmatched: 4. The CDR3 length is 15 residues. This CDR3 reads CASRSSGGNSYEQYF. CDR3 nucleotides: TGTGCCAGCAGATCTAGCGGGGGGAACTCCTACGAGCAGTACTTC.

CDR3 DNA sequence: TGTGCCAGCGCTTCTGGGGCCAACGTCCTGACTTTC. It specifies CASASGANVLTF. The V and J genes are TRBV19 and TRBJ2-6, with D hard to call. The CDR3 contains 12 residues. Germline CDR1 and CDR2: LNHDA and SQIVND (reference sequence). Trimming removed 9 bases at V and 1 base at J, with 4 bases between.

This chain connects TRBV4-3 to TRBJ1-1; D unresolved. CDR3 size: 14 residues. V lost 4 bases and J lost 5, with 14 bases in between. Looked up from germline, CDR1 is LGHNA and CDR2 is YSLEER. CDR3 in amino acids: CASSPQAGMTEAFF. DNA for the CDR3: TGCGCCAGCAGCCCTCAAGCCGGGATGACTGAAGCTTTCTTT.

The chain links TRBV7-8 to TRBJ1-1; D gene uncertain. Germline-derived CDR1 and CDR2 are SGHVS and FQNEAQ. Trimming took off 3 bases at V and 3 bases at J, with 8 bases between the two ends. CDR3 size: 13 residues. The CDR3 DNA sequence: TGTGCCAGCAGCTTGGGTGAATACACTGAAGCTTTCTTT. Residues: CASSLGEYTEAFF. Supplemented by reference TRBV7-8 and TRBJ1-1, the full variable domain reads GAGVSQSPRYKVAKRGQDVALRCDPISGHVSLFWYQQALGQGPEFLTYFQNEAQLDKSGLPSDRFFAERPEGSVSTLKIQRTQQEDSAVYLCASSLGEYTEAFFGQGTRLTVV.

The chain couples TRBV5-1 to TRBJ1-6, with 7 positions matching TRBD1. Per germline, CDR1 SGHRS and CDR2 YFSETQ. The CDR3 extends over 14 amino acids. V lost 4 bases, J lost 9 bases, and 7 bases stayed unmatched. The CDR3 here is CASSIDREFSPLHF. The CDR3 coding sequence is TGCGCCAGCAGCATTGACAGGGAGTTTTCACCCCTCCACTTT.

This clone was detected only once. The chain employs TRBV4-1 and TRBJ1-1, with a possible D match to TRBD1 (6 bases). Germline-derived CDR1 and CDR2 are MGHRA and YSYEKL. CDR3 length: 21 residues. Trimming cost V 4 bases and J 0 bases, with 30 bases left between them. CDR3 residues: CASSPLGGGASSGGMNTEAFF. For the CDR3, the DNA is TGCGCCAGCAGCCCCTTGGGGGGGGGCGCGAGTAGTGGCGGAATGAACACTGAAGCTTTCTTT.

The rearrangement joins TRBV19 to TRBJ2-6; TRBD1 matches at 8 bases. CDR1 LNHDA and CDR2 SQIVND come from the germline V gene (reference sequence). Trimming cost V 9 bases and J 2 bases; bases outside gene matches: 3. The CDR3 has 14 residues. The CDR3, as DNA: TGTGCCAGCACGGACAGGGCTGGGGCCAACGTCCTGACTTTC. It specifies CASTDRAGANVLTF.

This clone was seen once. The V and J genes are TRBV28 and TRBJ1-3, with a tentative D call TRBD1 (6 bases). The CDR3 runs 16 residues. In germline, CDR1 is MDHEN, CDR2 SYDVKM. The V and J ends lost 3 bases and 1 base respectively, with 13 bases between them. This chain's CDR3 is CASSFYRVGSGNTIYF. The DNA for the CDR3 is TGTGCCAGCAGTTTCTACAGGGTGGGGTCTGGAAACACCATATATTTT.

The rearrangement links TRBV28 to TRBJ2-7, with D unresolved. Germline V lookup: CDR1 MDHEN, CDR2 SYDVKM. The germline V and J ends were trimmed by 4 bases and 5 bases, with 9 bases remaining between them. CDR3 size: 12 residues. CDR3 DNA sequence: TGTGCCAGCAGTTCGGAGACCCACGAGCAGTACTTC. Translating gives CASSSETHEQYF.

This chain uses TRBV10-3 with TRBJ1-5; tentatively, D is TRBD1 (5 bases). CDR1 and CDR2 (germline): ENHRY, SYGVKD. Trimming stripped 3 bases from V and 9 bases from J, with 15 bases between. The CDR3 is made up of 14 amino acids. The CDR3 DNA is TGTGCCATCAGTGAACCGGGACCCACGGGGCCCCAGCATTTT. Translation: CAISEPGPTGPQHF.

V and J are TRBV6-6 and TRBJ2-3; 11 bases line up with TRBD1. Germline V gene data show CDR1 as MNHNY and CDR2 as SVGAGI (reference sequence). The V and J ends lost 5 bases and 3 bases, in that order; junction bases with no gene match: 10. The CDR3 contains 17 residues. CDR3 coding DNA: TGTGCCAGCAGTCTCCGTGGGACAGGGGGTCCAACAGATACGCAGTATTTT. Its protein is CASSLRGTGGPTDTQYF.

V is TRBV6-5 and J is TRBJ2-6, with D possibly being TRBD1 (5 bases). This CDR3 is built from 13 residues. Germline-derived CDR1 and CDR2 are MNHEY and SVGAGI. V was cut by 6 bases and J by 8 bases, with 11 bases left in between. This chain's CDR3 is CASSPAGSNVLTF. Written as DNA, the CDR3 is TGTGCCAGCAGCCCGGCAGGGTCCAACGTCCTGACTTTC.

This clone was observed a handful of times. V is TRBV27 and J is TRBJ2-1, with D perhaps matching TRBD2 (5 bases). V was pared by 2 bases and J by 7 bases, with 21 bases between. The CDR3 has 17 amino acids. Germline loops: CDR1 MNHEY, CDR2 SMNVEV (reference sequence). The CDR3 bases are TGTGCCAGCAGTTTACTAACGCAGCGGATCTCTCATAATGAGCAGTTCTTC. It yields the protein CASSLLTQRISHNEQFF.

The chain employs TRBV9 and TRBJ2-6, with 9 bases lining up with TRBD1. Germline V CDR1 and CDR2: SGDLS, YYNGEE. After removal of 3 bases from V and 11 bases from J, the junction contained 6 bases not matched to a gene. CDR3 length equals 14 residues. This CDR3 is CASSAPDRGDVLTF. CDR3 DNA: TGTGCCAGCAGCGCTCCTGACAGGGGGGACGTCCTGACTTTC.

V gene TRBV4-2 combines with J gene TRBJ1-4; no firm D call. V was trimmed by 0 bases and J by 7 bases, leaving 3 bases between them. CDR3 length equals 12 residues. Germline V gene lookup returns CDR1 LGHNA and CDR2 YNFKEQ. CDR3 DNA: TGTGCCAGCAGCCAAGAGGGTGAAAAACTGTTTTTT. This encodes CASSQEGEKLFF.

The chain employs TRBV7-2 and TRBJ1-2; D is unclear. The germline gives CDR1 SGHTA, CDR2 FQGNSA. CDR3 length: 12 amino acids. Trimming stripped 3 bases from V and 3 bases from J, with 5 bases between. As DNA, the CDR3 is TGTGCCAGCAGCTTTGCAGACTATGGCTACACCTTC. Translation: CASSFADYGYTF.

Here the CDR3 reads CASSGTTPYEQYF. The DNA for the CDR3 is TGTGCCAGCAGTGGGACTACGCCTTACGAGCAGTACTTC. This chain uses TRBV28 with TRBJ2-7; 7 bases are shared with TRBD2. J was trimmed by 4 bases and V by 5 bases; bases with no gene match: 5. Germline-derived CDR1 and CDR2 are MDHEN and SYDVKM. There are 13 residues in the CDR3. Full variable domain (rest looked up from reference TRBV28 and TRBJ2-7): DVKVTQSSRYLVKRTGEKVFLECVQDMDHENMFWYRQDPGLGLRLIYFSYDVKMKEKGDIPEGYSVSREKKERFSLILESASTNQTSMYLCASSGTTPYEQYFGPGTRLTVT.

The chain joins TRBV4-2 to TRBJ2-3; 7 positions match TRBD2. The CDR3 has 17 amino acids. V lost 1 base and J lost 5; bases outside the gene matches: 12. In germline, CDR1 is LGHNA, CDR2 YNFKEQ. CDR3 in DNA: TGTGCCAGCAGCCAAGCGGGAGGAGCGGTGGGGGGAGATACGCAGTATTTT. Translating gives CASSQAGGAVGGDTQYF.

The CDR3 protein is CASSLRGPNTEAFF. The CDR3 region has the DNA TGTGCCAGCAGTTTGAGAGGACCCAACACTGAAGCTTTCTTT. The chain joins TRBV27 to TRBJ1-1; D remains ambiguous. The V end was cut by 3 bases, the J end by 2 bases, with 10 bases between. CDR3 length: 14 residues. Germline V lookup: CDR1 MNHEY, CDR2 SMNVEV (reference sequence).

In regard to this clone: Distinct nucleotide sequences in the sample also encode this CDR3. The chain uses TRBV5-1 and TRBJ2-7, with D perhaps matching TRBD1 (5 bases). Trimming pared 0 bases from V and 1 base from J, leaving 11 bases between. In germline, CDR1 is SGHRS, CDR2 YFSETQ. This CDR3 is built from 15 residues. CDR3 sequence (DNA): TGCGCCAGCAGCTTGGGCCAGGGTCTATCCTACGAGCAGTACTTC. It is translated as CASSLGQGLSYEQYF.